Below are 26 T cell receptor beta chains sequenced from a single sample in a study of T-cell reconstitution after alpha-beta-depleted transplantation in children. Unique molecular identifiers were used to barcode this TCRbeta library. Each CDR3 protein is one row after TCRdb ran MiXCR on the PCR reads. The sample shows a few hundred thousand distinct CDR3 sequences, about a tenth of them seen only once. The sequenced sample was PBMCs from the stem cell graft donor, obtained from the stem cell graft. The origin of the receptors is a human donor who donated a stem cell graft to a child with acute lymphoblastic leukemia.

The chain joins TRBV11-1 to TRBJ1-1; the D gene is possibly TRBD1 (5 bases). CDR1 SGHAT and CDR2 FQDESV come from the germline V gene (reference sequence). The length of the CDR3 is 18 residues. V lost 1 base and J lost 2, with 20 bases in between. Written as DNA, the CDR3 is TGTGCCAGCAGCTTAGAGGTCCCCCGACAGTATCCTAACACTGAAGCTTTCTTT. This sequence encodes CASSLEVPRQYPNTEAFF.

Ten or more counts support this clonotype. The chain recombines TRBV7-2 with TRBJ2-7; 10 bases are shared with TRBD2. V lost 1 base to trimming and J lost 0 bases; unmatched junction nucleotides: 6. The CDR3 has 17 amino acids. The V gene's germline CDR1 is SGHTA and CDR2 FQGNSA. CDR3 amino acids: CASSLGLAGASSYEQYF. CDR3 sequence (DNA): TGTGCCAGCAGCTTAGGGCTAGCGGGAGCATCCTCCTACGAGCAGTACTTC.

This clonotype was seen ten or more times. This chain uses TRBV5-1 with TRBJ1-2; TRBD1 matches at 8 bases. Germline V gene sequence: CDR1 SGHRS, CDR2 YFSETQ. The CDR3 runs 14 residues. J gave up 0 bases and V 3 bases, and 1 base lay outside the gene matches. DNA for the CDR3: TGCGCCAGCAGCTCGACAGGGGCTAACTATGGCTACACCTTC. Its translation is CASSSTGANYGYTF.

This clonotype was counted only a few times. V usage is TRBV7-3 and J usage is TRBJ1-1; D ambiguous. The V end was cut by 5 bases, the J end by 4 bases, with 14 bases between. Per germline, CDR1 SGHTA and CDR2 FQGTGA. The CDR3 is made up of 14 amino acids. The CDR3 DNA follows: TGTGCCAGCAGCCCATCCCCCGCGAGCACTGAAGCTTTCTTT. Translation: CASSPSPASTEAFF.

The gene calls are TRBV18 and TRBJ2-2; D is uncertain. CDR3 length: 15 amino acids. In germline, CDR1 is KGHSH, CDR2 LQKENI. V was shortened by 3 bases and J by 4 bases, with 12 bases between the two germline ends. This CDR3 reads CASSPPQDGTGELFF. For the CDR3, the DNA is TGTGCCAGCTCACCGCCGCAGGATGGCACCGGGGAGCTGTTTTTT.

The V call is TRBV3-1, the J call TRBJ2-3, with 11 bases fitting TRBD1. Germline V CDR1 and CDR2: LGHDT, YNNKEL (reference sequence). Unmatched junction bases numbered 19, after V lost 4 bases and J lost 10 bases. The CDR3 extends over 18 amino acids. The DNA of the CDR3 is TGTGCCAGCAGCCCGACCAAAGGACAGGGGGCAGTTTCAGGGGCGCAGTATTTT. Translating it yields CASSPTKGQGAVSGAQYF.

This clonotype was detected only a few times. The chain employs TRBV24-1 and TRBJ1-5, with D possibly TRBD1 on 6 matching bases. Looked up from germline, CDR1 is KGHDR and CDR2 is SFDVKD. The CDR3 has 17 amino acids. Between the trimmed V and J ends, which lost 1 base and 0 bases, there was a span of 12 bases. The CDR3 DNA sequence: TGTGCCACCAGTGATTTTGGACAGTTCCTTAGCAATCAGCCCCAGCATTTT. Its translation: CATSDFGQFLSNQPQHF.

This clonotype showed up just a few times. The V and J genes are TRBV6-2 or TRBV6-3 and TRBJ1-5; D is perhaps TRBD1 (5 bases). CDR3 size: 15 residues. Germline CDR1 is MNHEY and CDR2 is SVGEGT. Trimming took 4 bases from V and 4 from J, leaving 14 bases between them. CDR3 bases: TGTGCCAGCAGTTCATCTGTCCAGGGAAATCAGCCCCAGCATTTT. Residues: CASSSSVQGNQPQHF.

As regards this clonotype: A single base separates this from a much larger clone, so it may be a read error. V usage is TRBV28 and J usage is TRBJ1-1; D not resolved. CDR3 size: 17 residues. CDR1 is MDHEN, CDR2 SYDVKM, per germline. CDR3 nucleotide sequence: TGTGCCAGCAGTTTCTCCGGATTGGAGGGATGGAACACTGACGCTTTCTTT. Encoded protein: CASSFSGLEGWNTDAFF.

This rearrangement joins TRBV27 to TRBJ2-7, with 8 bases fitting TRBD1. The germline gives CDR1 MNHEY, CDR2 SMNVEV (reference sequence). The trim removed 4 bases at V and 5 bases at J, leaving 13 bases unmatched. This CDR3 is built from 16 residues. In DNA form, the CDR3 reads TGTGCCAGCAGTTCCCCCGGACAGGGAAGGAGTAACGAGCAGTACTTC. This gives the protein CASSSPGQGRSNEQYF.

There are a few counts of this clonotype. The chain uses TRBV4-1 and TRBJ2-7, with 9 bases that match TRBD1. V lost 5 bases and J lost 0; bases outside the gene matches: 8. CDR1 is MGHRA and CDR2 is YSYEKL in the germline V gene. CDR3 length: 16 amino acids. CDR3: CASSYTGGLSSYEQYF. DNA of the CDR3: TGCGCCAGCAGCTATACAGGGGGCTTAAGCTCCTACGAGCAGTACTTC.

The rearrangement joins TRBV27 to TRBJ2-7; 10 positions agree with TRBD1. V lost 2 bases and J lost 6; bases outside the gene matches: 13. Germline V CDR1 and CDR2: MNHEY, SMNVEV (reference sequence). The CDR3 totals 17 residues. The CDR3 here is CASSLGIPGTGVSEQYF. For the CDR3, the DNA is TGTGCCAGCAGTTTAGGGATCCCGGGGACAGGGGTCTCCGAGCAGTACTTC.

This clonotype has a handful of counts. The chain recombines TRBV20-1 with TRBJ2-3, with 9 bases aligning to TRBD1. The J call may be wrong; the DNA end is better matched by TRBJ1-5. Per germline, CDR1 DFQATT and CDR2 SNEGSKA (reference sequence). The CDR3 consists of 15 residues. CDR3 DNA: TGCAGACTCAAGGGGACAGGGAAAGGGACAGATACGCAGCATTTT. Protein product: CRLKGTGKGTDTQHF.

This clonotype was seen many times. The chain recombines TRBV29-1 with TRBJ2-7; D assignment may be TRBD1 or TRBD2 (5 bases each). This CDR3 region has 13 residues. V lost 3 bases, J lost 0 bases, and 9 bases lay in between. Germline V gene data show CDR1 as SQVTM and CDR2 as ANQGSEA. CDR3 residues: CSVDDSGSYEQYF. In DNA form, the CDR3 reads TGCAGCGTTGACGACAGCGGCTCCTACGAGCAGTACTTC.

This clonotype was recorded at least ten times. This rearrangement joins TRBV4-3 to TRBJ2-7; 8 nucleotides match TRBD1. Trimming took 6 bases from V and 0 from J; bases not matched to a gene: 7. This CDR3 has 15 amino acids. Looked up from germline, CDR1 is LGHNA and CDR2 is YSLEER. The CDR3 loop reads CASSALTGDSYEQYF. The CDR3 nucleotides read TGCGCCAGCAGTGCATTGACAGGGGACTCCTACGAGCAGTACTTC.

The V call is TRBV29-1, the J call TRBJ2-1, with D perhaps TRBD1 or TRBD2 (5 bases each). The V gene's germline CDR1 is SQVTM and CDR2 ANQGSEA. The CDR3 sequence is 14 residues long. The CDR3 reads CSETILGVYNEQFF. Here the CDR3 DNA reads TGCAGTGAAACAATCCTGGGGGTTTACAATGAGCAGTTCTTC.

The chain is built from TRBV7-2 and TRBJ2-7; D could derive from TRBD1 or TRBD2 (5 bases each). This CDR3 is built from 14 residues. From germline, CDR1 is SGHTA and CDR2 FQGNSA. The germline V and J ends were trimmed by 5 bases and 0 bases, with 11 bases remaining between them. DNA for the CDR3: TGTGCCAGCAGCCCCGGGGCGAGCTCCTACGAGCAGTACTTC. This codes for CASSPGASSYEQYF.

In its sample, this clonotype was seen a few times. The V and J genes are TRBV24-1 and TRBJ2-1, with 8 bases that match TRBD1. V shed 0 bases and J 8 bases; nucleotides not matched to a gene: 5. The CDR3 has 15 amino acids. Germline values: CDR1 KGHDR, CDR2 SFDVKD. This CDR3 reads CATSDLGDRIDEQFF. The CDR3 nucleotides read TGTGCCACCAGTGATTTGGGGGACAGGATCGATGAGCAGTTCTTC.

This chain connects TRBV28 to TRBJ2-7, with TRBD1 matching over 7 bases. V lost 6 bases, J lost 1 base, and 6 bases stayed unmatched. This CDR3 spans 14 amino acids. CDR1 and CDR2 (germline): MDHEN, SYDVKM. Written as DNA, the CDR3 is TGTGCCAGCAGACCAACAGGGGCTTCCTACGAGCAGTACTTC. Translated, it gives CASRPTGASYEQYF.

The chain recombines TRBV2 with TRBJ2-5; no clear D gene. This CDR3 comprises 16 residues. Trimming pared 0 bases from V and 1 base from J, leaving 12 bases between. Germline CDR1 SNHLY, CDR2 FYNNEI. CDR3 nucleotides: TGTGCCAGCAGTGAAGCGCTTTCAGTAAGCCAAGAGACCCAGTACTTC. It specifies CASSEALSVSQETQYF.

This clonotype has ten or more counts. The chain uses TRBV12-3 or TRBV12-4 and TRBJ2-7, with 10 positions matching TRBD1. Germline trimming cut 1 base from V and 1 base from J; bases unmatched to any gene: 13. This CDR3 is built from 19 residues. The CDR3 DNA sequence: TGTGCCAGCAGTTTAGTGATTAGGCTCCGGGACAGGGGATCCTACGAGCAGTACTTC. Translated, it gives CASSLVIRLRDRGSYEQYF.

CDR3 amino acids: CASSQGGTAADTQYF. For the CDR3, the DNA is TGTGCCAGCAGCCAAGGGGGAACCGCCGCGGATACGCAGTATTTT. The V gene is TRBV14, the J gene TRBJ2-3, with D uncertain. The CDR3 is made up of 15 amino acids. The V gene lost 1 base and the J gene lost 6 bases, with 14 bases spanning the gap. From germline, CDR1 is SGHDN and CDR2 FVKESK.

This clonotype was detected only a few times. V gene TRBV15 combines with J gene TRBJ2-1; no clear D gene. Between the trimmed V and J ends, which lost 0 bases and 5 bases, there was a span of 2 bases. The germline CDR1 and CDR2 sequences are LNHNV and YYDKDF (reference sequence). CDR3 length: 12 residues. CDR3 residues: CATSRENNEQFF. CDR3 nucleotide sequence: TGTGCCACCAGCAGAGAGAACAATGAGCAGTTCTTC.

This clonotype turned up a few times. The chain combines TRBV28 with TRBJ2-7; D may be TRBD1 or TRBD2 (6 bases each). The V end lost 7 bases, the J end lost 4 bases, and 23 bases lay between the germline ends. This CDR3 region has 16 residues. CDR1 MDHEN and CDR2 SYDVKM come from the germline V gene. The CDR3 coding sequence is TGTGCCAGCAACCCACAGGGTAGGGGGGAAGGTTACGAGCAGTACTTC. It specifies CASNPQGRGEGYEQYF.

CDR3 bases: TGTGCCACCAGTGAGTTGGGACAGACGGGATCAGATACGCAGTATTTT. Translation: CATSELGQTGSDTQYF. This rearrangement joins TRBV24-1 to TRBJ2-3; TRBD1 aligns across 7 bases. V trimming: 4 bases; J trimming: 4 bases; junction bases outside the gene matches: 10. The CDR3 runs 16 residues. Germline CDR1 and CDR2: KGHDR and SFDVKD.

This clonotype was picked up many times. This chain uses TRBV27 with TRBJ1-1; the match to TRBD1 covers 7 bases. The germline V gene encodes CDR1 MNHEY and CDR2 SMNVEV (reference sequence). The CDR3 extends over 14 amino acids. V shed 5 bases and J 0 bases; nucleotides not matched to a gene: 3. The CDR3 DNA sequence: TGTGCCAGCAGTCAGGACAGGTTGAACACTGAAGCTTTCTTT. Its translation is CASSQDRLNTEAFF.